This T cell receptor (beta chain) was sequenced for a study of cytomegalovirus exposure and HLA in healthy donors. Primers: 60 Vbeta forward and 13 Jbeta reverse. In the source study's methods: Unique TCR beta chains totaled approximately 83 million in a later count, with roughly 10 million of them shared. Profiled with immunoSEQ multiplex PCR; TCRdb holds only in-frame clones, not every one. V, J and clone size are taken as reported in that table, and D and trimming were inferred from the DNA itself. The sample has under 200,000 clones; around four fifths are singletons. In regard to this clone: Its matching antigen is unknown.

CDR3 size: 14 residues. Germline loops: CDR1 MGHRA, CDR2 YSYEKL. The V gene lost 2 bases and the J gene lost 2 bases, with 9 bases spanning the gap. Study results and caveats: Relative to the approximately 700-donor mean, N-insertions were reportedly fewer in an Asian-associated ancestry cluster in a later analysis. Sequencing likely generated an artifact that appeared as a cluster of highly shared sequence variants.

V usage is TRBV4-1 and J usage is TRBJ2-5; no clear D gene. This clonotype was sampled from a young man in good health and CMV-seronegative. The sequencing sample was made of PBMCs. The CDR3: CASSQLGGQETQYF. The CDR3 DNA reads as TGCGCCAGCAGCCAACTCGGCGGACAAGAGACCCAGTACTTC.